Given below is one TCR beta chain in context. The repertoire was sequenced with immunoSEQ multiplex PCR; TCRdb's copy has only in-frame clones and lacks some. The data contain 55,000 to 75,000 clones, about 80% of them seen just once; the ten biggest clones take up more than 3%. These data belong to a study of blood T cell repertoires in COVID-19. V lost 3 bases and J 7 bases, leaving 13 bases between the germline ends. The germline V gene has CDR1 SGHTA and CDR2 FQGTGA. This CDR3 contains 14 residues. Sequencing input: peripheral blood. The rearrangement joins TRBV7-3 to TRBJ1-5, with D tentatively TRBD1 (5 bases). This clonotype was obtained from a man in his 60s with acute or convalescent COVID-19. The CDR3 is CASSLTTGGQPQHF. DNA of the CDR3: TGTGCCAGCAGCTTGACGACCGGGGGGCAGCCCCAGCATTTT.